The next 14 T cell receptor beta chains were all read from a single sample in a study of T cell repertoires in cytomegalovirus infection. One entry per CDR3 protein, called by TCRdb with MiXCR from the reads. Here the sample spans fewer than 550,000 distinct CDR3 sequences, approximately 10% being singletons. Specimen: PBMCs. These receptors were taken from a human donor in good health (CMV status not recorded). Some clones in this sample may be carry-over from other donors' samples.

This clonotype was recorded many times. The CDR3 is CASSYYRENTEAFF. The CDR3 DNA is TGTGCCAGCAGTTACTACAGGGAGAACACTGAAGCTTTCTTT. This sequence joins TRBV2 and TRBJ1-1; weak D call: TRBD1 (6 bases). CDR3 length: 14 amino acids. Trimming removed 5 bases at V and 1 base at J, with 11 bases between. Germline lookup yields CDR1 SNHLY and CDR2 FYNNEI.

This clonotype was recorded at least ten times. The chain uses TRBV24-1 and TRBJ2-1; a weak D match, TRBD2 (6 bases). The CDR3 has 19 residues. CDR1 and CDR2 from the germline V gene are KGHDR and SFDVKD. V lost 3 bases and J 0 bases, leaving 20 bases between the germline ends. The CDR3 reads CATSDSRVGTSSSYNEQFF. The CDR3 DNA sequence: TGTGCCACCAGTGATAGTAGAGTCGGGACTTCAAGCTCCTACAATGAGCAGTTCTTC.

This clonotype occurred many times. J is TRBJ1-5 and V is TRBV7-3; D may be TRBD1 (5 bases). CDR1 is SGHTA and CDR2 is FQGTGA in the germline V gene. There are 15 residues in the CDR3. Trimming removed 5 bases from V and 4 bases from J, with 15 bases in between. DNA for the CDR3: TGTGCCAGCAGCCCCCGGGACCTGGGGAATCAGCCCCAGCATTTT. Protein product: CASSPRDLGNQPQHF.

This clonotype has at least ten counts. J is TRBJ1-3 and V is TRBV27; the D gene is possibly TRBD1 (5 bases). CDR1 MNHEY and CDR2 SMNVEV come from the germline V gene (reference sequence). Trimming removed 2 bases at V and 4 bases at J, with 9 bases between. This CDR3 contains 14 residues. The CDR3 bases are TGTGCCAGCAGTTTAAGGGGTTACGGAAACACCATATATTTT. It translates to CASSLRGYGNTIYF.

This clonotype was counted many times. The genes are TRBV11-1 and TRBJ2-5, with 7 bases fitting TRBD1. V lost 0 bases to trimming and J lost 0 bases; unmatched junction nucleotides: 4. CDR3 length: 16 amino acids. Germline V gives CDR1 SGHAT, CDR2 FQDESV (reference sequence). CDR3 loop: CASSLARGTDQETQYF. CDR3 coding DNA: TGTGCCAGCAGCTTAGCGCGAGGGACAGACCAAGAGACCCAGTACTTC.

Ten or more counts support this clonotype. The chain is built from TRBV7-9 and TRBJ2-7; the match to TRBD2 covers 9 bases. Germline V gene data show CDR1 as SEHNR and CDR2 as FQNEAQ (reference sequence). The junction had 8 bases not matched to a gene; V was cut back by 3 bases and J by 5 bases. This CDR3 region has 15 residues. Here the CDR3 DNA reads TGTGCCAGCAGCTTTGAAATAGCGGGAGCCCACGAGCAGTACTTC. It translates to CASSFEIAGAHEQYF.

The V and J genes are TRBV6-6 and TRBJ2-7; D is uncertain. The CDR3 is 14 amino acids. The germline V and J ends were trimmed by 6 bases and 2 bases, with 14 bases remaining between them. CDR1 and CDR2 (germline): MNHNY, SVGAGI (reference sequence). The CDR3 DNA sequence: TGTGCCAGCAGCCAACCCGACACTGCCTACGAGCAGTACTTC. As protein: CASSQPDTAYEQYF.

With respect to this clonotype: No conserved phenylalanine or tryptophan is present at the end of the CDR3, so a read error is the likely explanation. The V gene is TRBV6-1, the J gene TRBJ2-1; 9 bases are shared with TRBD2. V lost 1 base and J lost 4; bases outside the gene matches: 5. Germline V gives CDR1 MNHNS, CDR2 SASEGT. The CDR3 is 16 amino acids. In nucleotides, the CDR3 is TGTGCCAGCAGTGAAGTGACTAGCGGTAGTTACAATGAGCAGTTCCTC. This encodes CASSEVTSGSYNEQFL.

This clonotype was recorded at least ten times. V is TRBV7-6 and J is TRBJ2-3; D call uncertain. The CDR3 loop spans 17 amino acids. Germline V gene sequence: CDR1 SGHVS, CDR2 FNYEAQ. Trimming cost V 0 bases and J 3 bases, with 16 bases left between them. This chain's CDR3 is CASSLARTPLRTDTQYF. Here the CDR3 DNA reads TGTGCCAGCAGCTTAGCGCGCACTCCCCTACGGACAGATACGCAGTATTTT.

The chain has TRBV24-1 and TRBJ2-1; 7 nucleotides line up with TRBD2. Per the germline V gene, CDR1 is KGHDR and CDR2 is SFDVKD. V shed 10 bases, J shed 0 bases, and the junction held 8 bases outside the gene matches. The CDR3 covers 15 residues. This chain's CDR3 is CATGAGSLSYNEQFF. The CDR3 DNA sequence: TGTGCCACAGGAGCGGGGTCCCTCTCCTACAATGAGCAGTTCTTC.

This clonotype was counted at least ten times. The chain employs TRBV11-2 and TRBJ2-1, with D tentatively TRBD2 (6 bases). CDR1 is SGHAT, CDR2 FQNNGV, per germline. The length of the CDR3 is 15 residues. The V end lost 1 base, the J end lost 4 bases, and 11 bases lay between the germline ends. CDR3 sequence (DNA): TGTGCCAGCAGCTTAGGTAGCGGAAATTACAATGAGCAGTTCTTC. This translates into CASSLGSGNYNEQFF.

This clonotype has a handful of counts. The chain joins TRBV10-3 to TRBJ2-2; 8 nucleotides line up with TRBD1. Trimming removed 9 bases from V and 4 bases from J; junction bases left unmatched: 7. Germline assignment: CDR1 ENHRY and CDR2 SYGVKD. The CDR3 is made up of 14 amino acids. CDR3 nucleotide sequence: TGTGCCATATCAGGACAGGGCCTCACCGGGGAGCTGTTTTTT. Its protein is CAISGQGLTGELFF.

This clonotype was detected ten times or more. The J gene is TRBJ1-1, the V gene TRBV6-1; D is unclear. The germline V gene encodes CDR1 MNHNS and CDR2 SASEGT. CDR3 length equals 15 residues. V lost 0 bases and J lost 4, with 12 bases in between. The CDR3 nucleotides read TGTGCCAGCAGTGAAGCGATATGGCAAGGCACTGAAGCTTTCTTT. Its protein is CASSEAIWQGTEAFF.

To note about this clonotype: A much larger clone sits a single nucleotide away, making a read error possible. V usage is TRBV9 and J usage is TRBJ2-7; 13 nucleotides match TRBD2. The V and J ends lost 6 bases and 5 bases, in that order; junction bases with no gene match: 11. There are 16 residues in the CDR3. The V gene's germline CDR1 is SGDLS and CDR2 YYNGEE. The CDR3 region is CASTSGLAGDTNEQYF. Here the CDR3 DNA reads TGTGCCAGCACCAGCGGACTAGCGGGAGACACCAACGAGCAGTACTTC.